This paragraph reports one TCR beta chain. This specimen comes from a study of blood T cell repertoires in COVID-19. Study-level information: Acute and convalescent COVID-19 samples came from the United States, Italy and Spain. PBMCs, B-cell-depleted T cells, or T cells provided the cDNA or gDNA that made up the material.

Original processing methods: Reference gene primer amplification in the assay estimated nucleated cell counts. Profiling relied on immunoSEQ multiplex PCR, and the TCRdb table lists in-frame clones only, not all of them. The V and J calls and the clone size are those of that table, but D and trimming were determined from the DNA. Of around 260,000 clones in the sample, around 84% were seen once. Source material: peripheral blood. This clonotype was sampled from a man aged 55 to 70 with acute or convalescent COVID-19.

The CDR3 sequence is CASSPPGGAPNEQFF. In nucleotides, the CDR3 is TGTGCCAGCAGCCCCCCCGGCGGGGCCCCCAATGAGCAGTTCTTC. This chain links TRBV9 with TRBJ2-1; a possible D gene is TRBD2 (6 bases). The CDR3 runs 15 residues. V was pared by 4 bases and J by 6 bases, with 17 bases between. The germline gives CDR1 SGDLS, CDR2 YYNGEE.